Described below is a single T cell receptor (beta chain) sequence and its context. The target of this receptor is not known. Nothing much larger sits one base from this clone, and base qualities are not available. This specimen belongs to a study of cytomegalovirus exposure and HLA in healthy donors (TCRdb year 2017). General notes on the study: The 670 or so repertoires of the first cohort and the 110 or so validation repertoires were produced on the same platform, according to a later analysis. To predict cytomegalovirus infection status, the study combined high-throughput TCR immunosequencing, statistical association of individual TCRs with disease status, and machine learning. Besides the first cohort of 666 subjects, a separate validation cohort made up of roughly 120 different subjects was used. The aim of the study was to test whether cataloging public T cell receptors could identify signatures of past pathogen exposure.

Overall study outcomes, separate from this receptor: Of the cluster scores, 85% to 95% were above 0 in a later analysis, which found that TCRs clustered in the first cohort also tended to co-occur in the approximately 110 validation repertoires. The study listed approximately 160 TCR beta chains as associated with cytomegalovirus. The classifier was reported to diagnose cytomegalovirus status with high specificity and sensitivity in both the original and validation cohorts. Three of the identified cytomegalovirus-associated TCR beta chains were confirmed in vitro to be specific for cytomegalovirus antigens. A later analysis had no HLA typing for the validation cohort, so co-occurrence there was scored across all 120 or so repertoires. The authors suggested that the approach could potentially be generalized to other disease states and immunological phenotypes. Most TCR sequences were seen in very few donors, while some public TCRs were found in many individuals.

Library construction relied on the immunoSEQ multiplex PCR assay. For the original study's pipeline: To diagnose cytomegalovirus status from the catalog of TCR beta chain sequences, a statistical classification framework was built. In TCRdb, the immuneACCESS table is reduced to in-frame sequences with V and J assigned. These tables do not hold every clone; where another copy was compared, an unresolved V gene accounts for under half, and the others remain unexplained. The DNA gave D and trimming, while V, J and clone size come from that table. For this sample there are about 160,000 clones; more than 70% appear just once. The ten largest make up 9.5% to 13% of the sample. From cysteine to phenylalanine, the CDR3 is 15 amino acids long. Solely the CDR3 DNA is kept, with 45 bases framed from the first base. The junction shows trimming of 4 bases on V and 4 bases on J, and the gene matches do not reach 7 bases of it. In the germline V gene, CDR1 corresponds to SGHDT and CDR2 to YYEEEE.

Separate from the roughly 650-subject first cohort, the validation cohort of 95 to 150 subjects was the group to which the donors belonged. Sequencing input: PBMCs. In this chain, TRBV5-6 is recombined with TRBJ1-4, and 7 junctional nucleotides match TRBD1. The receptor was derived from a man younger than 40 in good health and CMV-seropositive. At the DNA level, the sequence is TGTGCCAGCAGCGCAACAGGGGTCGGTAATGAAAAACTGTTTTTT. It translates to CASSATGVGNEKLFF.